Listed here are 32 T cell receptor beta chains from one sample, sequenced in a study of blood T cell repertoires in COVID-19. Measured with immunoSEQ multiplex PCR; TCRdb has only the in-frame clones, and not every one. The sample records approximately 480,000 clones, roughly 87% being singletons. The sequenced sample was PBMCs or T cells enriched from blood (not recorded which). Receptor source: a woman in her late teens or twenties who had recovered from COVID-19.

V is TRBV11-2 and J is TRBJ2-4, with a tentative D call TRBD1 (5 bases). V lost 4 bases and J lost 0, with 19 bases in between. The CDR3 is made up of 18 amino acids. Germline assignment: CDR1 SGHAT and CDR2 FQNNGV. CDR3 DNA: TGTGCCAGCAGCTCCCTTAGGGGCAGACTCGTAGCCAAAAACATTCAGTACTTC. It translates to CASSSLRGRLVAKNIQYF.

The table lists this clone with a count of one. This chain uses TRBV12-3 or TRBV12-4 with TRBJ1-2, with 7 nucleotides matching TRBD1. After removal of 6 bases from V and 3 bases from J, the junction contained 4 bases not matched to a gene. The CDR3 is 13 residues long. The CDR3, as DNA: TGTGCCAGCAGGGGTACAGGGGACTATGGCTACACCTTC. It yields the protein CASRGTGDYGYTF.

This sequence joins TRBV9 and TRBJ2-2, with 10 bases matching TRBD1. Germline V gives CDR1 SGDLS, CDR2 YYNGEE. Trimming took 5 bases from V and 3 from J; bases not matched to a gene: 1. The CDR3 contains 14 residues. This CDR3 is CASSGTGDTGELFF. The CDR3 nucleotides are TGTGCCAGCAGTGGGACAGGGGACACCGGGGAGCTGTTTTTT.

The chain carries TRBV18 and TRBJ2-7; 9 bases fit TRBD2. The CDR3 has 16 residues. The V and J ends lost 3 bases and 5 bases, in that order; junction bases with no gene match: 11. Germline V lookup: CDR1 KGHSH, CDR2 LQKENI. The DNA for the CDR3 is TGTGCCAGCTCACCGGATTTAGCGGGGGCACCGGACGAGCAGTACTTC. Its protein product is CASSPDLAGAPDEQYF.

The genes are TRBV25-1 and TRBJ1-1; TRBD1 might be the D (5 bases). Germline loops: CDR1 MGHDK, CDR2 SYGVNS. The CDR3 runs to 16 residues. V lost 1 base, J lost 1 base, and 13 bases lay in between. The DNA of the CDR3 is TGTGCCAGCAGTGAATTAGGTCAGGGCGGGAACACTGAAGCTTTCTTT. This gives the protein CASSELGQGGNTEAFF.

This chain links TRBV7-9 with TRBJ1-2; 7 bases are shared with TRBD1. This CDR3 spans 14 amino acids. Germline V gives CDR1 SEHNR, CDR2 FQNEAQ (reference sequence). V trimming: 1 base; J trimming: 5 bases; junction bases outside the gene matches: 4. Written as DNA, the CDR3 is TGTGCCAGCAGCTTAGGGGCACAGGGGTATGGCTACACCTTC. Its translation is CASSLGAQGYGYTF.

The chain carries TRBV4-1 and TRBJ2-1, with 7 nucleotides matching TRBD2. This CDR3 spans 16 amino acids. Trimming took 5 bases from V and 4 from J; bases not matched to a gene: 11. CDR1 and CDR2 from the germline V gene are MGHRA and YSYEKL. The CDR3 loop reads CASSTPSGGGYNEQFF. The CDR3 DNA follows: TGCGCCAGCAGCACCCCGTCGGGGGGTGGATACAATGAGCAGTTCTTC.

This chain links TRBV27 with TRBJ1-1; TRBD1 agrees at 7 bases. Per germline, CDR1 MNHEY and CDR2 SMNVEV (reference sequence). This CDR3 spans 14 amino acids. With 5 bases clipped from V and 7 bases from J, the junction kept 10 bases outside the gene matches. The CDR3 here is CASSNRDSGFEAFF. CDR3 coding DNA: TGTGCCAGCAGTAACCGGGACAGTGGGTTTGAAGCTTTCTTT.

V gene TRBV6-5 combines with J gene TRBJ2-7; 9 bases match TRBD2. The CDR3 sequence is 15 residues long. Germline values: CDR1 MNHEY, CDR2 SVGAGI. Unmatched junction bases numbered 7, after V lost 2 bases and J lost 5 bases. For the CDR3, the DNA is TGTGCCAGCAGTTACCCTGGCGGGGGGGCTCACGAGCAGTACTTC. Its translation is CASSYPGGGAHEQYF.

This chain uses TRBV28 with TRBJ2-1; TRBD2 matches 12 bases. V was pared by 5 bases and J by 7 bases, with 21 bases of the junction left unmatched. Germline V gene lookup returns CDR1 MDHEN and CDR2 SYDVKM. The CDR3 has 20 amino acids. This CDR3 is CASSQQGYVATSGGTNEQFF. CDR3 DNA sequence: TGTGCCAGCAGTCAACAGGGGTATGTTGCTACTAGCGGGGGGACGAATGAGCAGTTCTTC. The whole variable domain, remainder taken from reference TRBV28 and TRBJ2-1, is DVKVTQSSRYLVKRTGEKVFLECVQDMDHENMFWYRQDPGLGLRLIYFSYDVKMKEKGDIPEGYSVSREKKERFSLILESASTNQTSMYLCASSQQGYVATSGGTNEQFFGPGTRLTVL.

The V call is TRBV19, the J call TRBJ1-5; a weak D match, TRBD1 (5 bases). The length of the CDR3 is 16 residues. Germline V gene lookup returns CDR1 LNHDA and CDR2 SQIVND (reference sequence). V was pared by 2 bases and J by 3 bases, with 14 bases between. The CDR3 nucleotides read TGTGCCAGTAGTATAATGAGGCAGGGTATCAATCAGCCCCAGCATTTT. Its protein product is CASSIMRQGINQPQHF.

V is TRBV7-9 and J is TRBJ2-3; 13 nucleotides match TRBD2. There are 15 residues in the CDR3. J was trimmed by 7 bases and V by 8 bases; bases with no gene match: 9. Germline V gene data show CDR1 as SEHNR and CDR2 as FQNEAQ (reference sequence). DNA for the CDR3: TGTGCCAGCTCCGGGACTAGCGGGGTTAGCTATACGCAGTATTTT. This gives the protein CASSGTSGVSYTQYF.

V is TRBV24-1 and J is TRBJ2-6, with D possibly matching TRBD1 (6 bases). Germline lookup yields CDR1 KGHDR and CDR2 SFDVKD. V was shortened by 3 bases and J by 0 bases, with 17 bases between the two germline ends. The CDR3 consists of 19 residues. The CDR3: CATSDDLVDRVSGANVLTF. In DNA, the CDR3 is TGTGCCACCAGTGATGACTTGGTGGACAGAGTCTCTGGGGCCAACGTCCTGACTTTC.

The chain is built from TRBV7-6 and TRBJ1-3; D call uncertain. V was trimmed by 1 base and J by 2 bases, leaving 12 bases between them. Per germline, CDR1 SGHVS and CDR2 FNYEAQ. The CDR3 consists of 16 residues. In nucleotides, the CDR3 is TGTGCCAGCAGCTTAGTTTGGCAGGCGCCTGGAAACACCATATATTTT. It translates to CASSLVWQAPGNTIYF.

This clone was seen a few times. The chain couples TRBV5-1 to TRBJ2-2, with a tentative D call TRBD1 (6 bases). V was pared by 4 bases and J by 3 bases, with 19 bases between. In germline, CDR1 is SGHRS, CDR2 YFSETQ. This CDR3 region has 17 residues. Here the CDR3 reads CASSRGRQADDTGELFF. The CDR3 DNA is TGCGCCAGCAGCCGCGGTAGACAGGCAGATGACACCGGGGAGCTGTTTTTT.

The CDR3, as DNA: TGTGCCAGCAGCCAAGAGCGGGGCGTTAATTCACCCCTCCACTTT. This codes for CASSQERGVNSPLHF. V usage is TRBV3-1 (or the pseudogene TRBV3-2) and J usage is TRBJ1-6; a possible D gene is TRBD1 (5 bases). This CDR3 has 15 amino acids. The germline gives CDR1 LGHDT, CDR2 YNNKEL (reference sequence). Between the trimmed V and J ends, which lost 0 bases and 6 bases, there was a span of 9 bases.

The chain has TRBV27 and TRBJ1-5; 7 nucleotides align to TRBD1. With 4 bases clipped from V and 7 bases from J, the junction kept 4 bases outside the gene matches. CDR1 is MNHEY, CDR2 SMNVEV, per germline (reference sequence). The CDR3 loop spans 13 amino acids. The CDR3 coding sequence is TGTGCCAGCAGTTACGACAGGGACCAGCCCCAGCATTTT. Its protein product is CASSYDRDQPQHF.

The genes are TRBV6-1 and TRBJ1-4; D is undetermined. Germline V CDR1 and CDR2: MNHNS, SASEGT. The length of the CDR3 is 14 residues. V gave up 3 bases and J gave up 3 bases, with 8 bases separating them. The CDR3 protein is CASSEERSNEKLFF. Written as DNA, the CDR3 is TGTGCCAGCAGTGAGGAGCGATCTAATGAAAAACTGTTTTTT.

This clone was observed a handful of times. The chain links TRBV5-1 to TRBJ1-2, with 9 bases aligning to TRBD1. CDR1 is SGHRS, CDR2 YFSETQ, per germline. This CDR3 is 13 amino acids long. Trimming at V came to 4 bases and at J to 3 bases, leaving 1 base not matched to a gene. For the CDR3, the DNA is TGCGCCAGCAGCCGGACAGGGGACTATGGCTACACCTTC. It encodes CASSRTGDYGYTF.

The chain joins TRBV28 to TRBJ1-6, with D unclear. The CDR3 extends over 12 amino acids. Germline CDR1 and CDR2: MDHEN and SYDVKM. Trimming took 5 bases from V and 6 from J, leaving 5 bases between them. This CDR3 is CASSRGNSPLHF. For the CDR3, the DNA is TGTGCCAGCAGTCGGGGTAATTCACCCCTCCACTTT.

The chain is built from TRBV6-2 or TRBV6-3 and TRBJ2-7; 7 positions match TRBD1. There are 14 residues in the CDR3. CDR1 and CDR2 from the germline V gene are MNHEY and SVGEGT. Losses at the gene ends were 5 bases for V and 6 bases for J; bases not matched to a gene: 10. This chain's CDR3 is CASSGDREVPEQYF. CDR3 coding DNA: TGTGCCAGCAGTGGAGACAGGGAAGTTCCCGAGCAGTACTTC.

With respect to this clone: This CDR3 is also generated by other DNA sequences in the sample. The J gene is TRBJ2-7, the V gene TRBV18, with D possibly TRBD1 on 6 matching bases. CDR1 and CDR2 (germline): KGHSH, LQKENI. Trimming pared 3 bases from V and 5 bases from J, leaving 11 bases between. The CDR3 runs 13 residues. CDR3 in amino acids: CASSPGRGDEQYF. CDR3 bases: TGTGCCAGCTCACCGGGCAGGGGAGACGAGCAGTACTTC.

This clone appeared a few times. This chain connects TRBV6-4 to TRBJ2-1; tentative D call: TRBD2 (5 bases). The CDR3 spans 12 residues. Germline CDR1 MRHNA, CDR2 SNTAGT. Trimming removed 2 bases at V and 9 bases at J, with 8 bases between. The CDR3 protein is CASSDARGEQFF. In nucleotides, the CDR3 is TGTGCCAGCAGTGACGCCCGGGGTGAGCAGTTCTTC.

The chain has TRBV11-3 and TRBJ2-1, with 7 bases matching TRBD1. The V and J ends lost 0 bases and 15 bases, in that order; junction bases with no gene match: 8. The V gene's germline CDR1 is SGHNT and CDR2 YENEEA. The CDR3 spans 13 residues. CDR3 nucleotide sequence: TGTGCCAGCAGCTTAGATCCTGGGACAGCCGCGTTCTTC. It specifies CASSLDPGTAAFF.

The chain links TRBV3-1 (or the pseudogene TRBV3-2) to TRBJ1-5; D unresolved. This CDR3 has 13 residues. Trimming removed 1 base from V and 6 bases from J, with 7 bases in between. Germline V gene lookup returns CDR1 LGHDT and CDR2 YNNKEL (reference sequence). CDR3 region: CASSQATSQPQHF. CDR3 DNA sequence: TGTGCCAGCAGCCAAGCAACTTCTCAGCCCCAGCATTTT.

The chain employs TRBV5-6 and TRBJ2-7; D perhaps matches TRBD1 (6 bases). Germline CDR1 SGHDT, CDR2 YYEEEE. Trimming removed 0 bases at V and 6 bases at J, with 22 bases between. CDR3 length equals 17 residues. The CDR3 loop reads CASSLAGIGAGAREQYF. Here the CDR3 DNA reads TGTGCCAGCAGCTTGGCCGGTATAGGTGCAGGGGCTCGCGAGCAGTACTTC.

The rearrangement uses TRBV7-9 and TRBJ1-1, with a weak D call TRBD1 (6 bases). Germline lookup yields CDR1 SEHNR and CDR2 FQNEAQ (reference sequence). The CDR3 is made up of 14 amino acids. The V end was cut by 4 bases, the J end by 6 bases, with 15 bases between. CDR3 sequence reads: CASSSNARGPEAFF. CDR3 coding DNA: TGTGCCAGCAGCTCGAACGCCAGGGGACCTGAAGCTTTCTTT.

The J gene is TRBJ2-7, the V gene TRBV30, with 11 bases aligning to TRBD2. The V and J ends lost 2 bases and 2 bases, in that order; junction bases with no gene match: 2. From germline, CDR1 is GTSNPN and CDR2 SVGIG (reference sequence). The CDR3 totals 14 residues. CDR3 sequence: CAWSSSGGPYEQYF. DNA of the CDR3: TGTGCCTGGAGTTCTAGCGGGGGGCCCTACGAGCAGTACTTC.

J is TRBJ2-3 and V is TRBV9; 7 positions agree with TRBD2. Germline trimming cut 2 bases from V and 3 bases from J; bases unmatched to any gene: 12. CDR3 length: 17 residues. Germline CDR1 is SGDLS and CDR2 is YYNGEE. The CDR3 nucleotides are TGTGCCAGCAGCGTTGAGTGGGGGGGAGCGGTGACAGATACGCAGTATTTT. Translating it yields CASSVEWGGAVTDTQYF. The full variable domain, rest sourced from reference TRBV9 and TRBJ2-3, is DSGVTQTPKHLITATGQRVTLRCSPRSGDLSVYWYQQSLDQGLQFLIQYYNGEERAKGNILERFSAQQFPDLHSELNLSSLELGDSALYFCASSVEWGGAVTDTQYFGPGTRLTVL.

This clone has more than one count but fewer than ten. The chain links TRBV28 to TRBJ1-2; D is unclear. From germline, CDR1 is MDHEN and CDR2 SYDVKM. This CDR3 spans 11 amino acids. Trimming shortened V by 8 bases and J by 8 bases, and 12 bases separated the two germline ends. Here the CDR3 DNA reads TGTGCCAGCGGCACCCCGGGGGGCTACACCTTC. This gives the protein CASGTPGGYTF.

The V and J genes are TRBV11-2 and TRBJ2-4, with 11 bases aligning to TRBD2. The CDR3 is 17 amino acids. Germline V gene lookup returns CDR1 SGHAT and CDR2 FQNNGV. J lost 7 bases, V lost 0 bases, and 8 bases had no gene match. The CDR3 bases are TGTGCCAGCAGCTTAGATCAGGTCGCTAGCGGGGGGAACATTCAGTACTTC. The encoded protein is CASSLDQVASGGNIQYF.

This clone was picked up a small number of times. The V call is TRBV2, the J call TRBJ1-2; the match to TRBD1 covers 8 bases. The CDR3 consists of 14 residues. V lost 6 bases to trimming and J lost 8 bases; unmatched junction nucleotides: 11. Germline V lookup: CDR1 SNHLY, CDR2 FYNNEI. CDR3 protein: CASRAGGADIGYTF. In DNA, the CDR3 is TGTGCCAGCAGGGCAGGGGGCGCTGATATAGGCTACACCTTC.